The 3 T cell receptor beta chains below were found in one sample sequenced in a study of control samples from healthy donors and cancer patients. The assay was immunoSEQ multiplex PCR, and TCRdb's table has in-frame clones only and misses some. The repertoire has 15,000 or so clones, about 87% of them found once; the top ten carry roughly 11%. The specimen was PBMCs. The receptors shown here come from a woman in her 70s with colorectal cancer.

The chain carries TRBV27 and TRBJ2-5; possible D gene TRBD2, 5 bases. Germline values: CDR1 MNHEY, CDR2 SMNVEV (reference sequence). Trimming took 3 bases from V and 5 from J, leaving 13 bases between them. The CDR3 covers 14 residues. DNA of the CDR3: TGTGCCAGCAGTTTCTCACGGGGTTTCGAGACCCAGTACTTC. Translating gives CASSFSRGFETQYF.

The chain uses TRBV3-1 (or the pseudogene TRBV3-2) and TRBJ1-4, with TRBD1 matching 9 bases. The CDR3 extends over 14 amino acids. Losses at the gene ends were 2 bases for V and 14 bases for J; bases not matched to a gene: 9. The germline V gene has CDR1 LGHDT and CDR2 YNNKEL (reference sequence). The CDR3 reads CASSQSHRGRPLFF. DNA of the CDR3: TGTGCCAGCAGCCAAAGCCACAGGGGGCGTCCTCTGTTTTTT.

The chain is built from TRBV20-1 and TRBJ2-3; unclear D gene. V was shortened by 3 bases and J by 2 bases, with 6 bases between the two germline ends. Germline CDR1 and CDR2: DFQATT and SNEGSKA (reference sequence). The CDR3 has 12 amino acids. The CDR3 here is CSASLPTDTQYF. Here the CDR3 DNA reads TGCAGTGCTAGTCTCCCCACAGATACGCAGTATTTT.